This T cell receptor (beta chain) was captured by sequencing in a study of sequential checkpoint blockade in melanoma. The overall study: Randomization was 1:1 between first-line nivolumab→ipilimumab and ipilimumab→nivolumab. After both sequences, patients received maintenance nivolumab.

The trim removed 1 base at V and 4 bases at J, leaving 12 bases unmatched. Germline CDR1 reads MDHEN; CDR2 reads SYDVKM. CDR3 length: 17 residues. Sample treatment: randomized to nivolumab then ipilimumab (arm A) or the reverse (arm B). No patient had prior DNA-damaging chemotherapy. From thawed PBMCs, live CD3+CD8+ cells negative for CD19 and CD56 were sorted. Only a few counts were recorded for this clone. Data came from immunoSEQ multiplex PCR; TCRdb stores just in-frame clones and leaves some out. This table has 12,000 to 15,000 clones, around half appearing once. The source material was CD8+ T cells sorted from blood (inferred from file names), sampled from a patient given nivolumab and ipilimumab in sequence. The chain joins TRBV28 to TRBJ2-5; the match to TRBD1 covers 7 bases. This receptor was identified in a human donor with melanoma. CDR3 sequence reads: CASSLYGETGIRETQYF. The CDR3 DNA reads as TGTGCCAGCAGTTTATATGGCGAGACAGGGATTCGAGAGACCCAGTACTTC.